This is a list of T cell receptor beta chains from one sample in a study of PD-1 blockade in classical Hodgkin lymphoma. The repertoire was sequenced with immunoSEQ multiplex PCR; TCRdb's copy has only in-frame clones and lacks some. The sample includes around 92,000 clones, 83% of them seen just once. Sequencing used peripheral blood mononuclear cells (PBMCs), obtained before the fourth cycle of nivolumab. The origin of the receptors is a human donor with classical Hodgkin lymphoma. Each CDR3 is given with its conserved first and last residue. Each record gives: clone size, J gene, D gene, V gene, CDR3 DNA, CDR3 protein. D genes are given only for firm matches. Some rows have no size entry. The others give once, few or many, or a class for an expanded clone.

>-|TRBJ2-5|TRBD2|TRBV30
TGTGCCTGGAGAACTAGCGGGAAGGAGACCCAGTACTTC
CAWRTSGKETQYF
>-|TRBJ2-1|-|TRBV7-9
TGTGCCAGCATTAGCGGAACCTACAATGAGCAGTTCTTC
CASISGTYNEQFF
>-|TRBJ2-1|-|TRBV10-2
TGCGCCAGCAGTGGATACAATGAGCAGTTCTTC
CASSGYNEQFF
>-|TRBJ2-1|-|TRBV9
TGTGCCAGCAGCGTAGGGCGGAACAACAATGAGCAGTTCTTC
CASSVGRNNNEQFF
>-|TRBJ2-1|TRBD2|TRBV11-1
TGTGCCAGCAGCCACTTCCGGGGGGAGGCGATGAATGAGCAGTTCTTC
CASSHFRGEAMNEQFF
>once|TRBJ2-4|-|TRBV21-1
TGTGCCAGCAGCAAAATACCGGGACTTCATGACTTC
CASSKIPGLHDF
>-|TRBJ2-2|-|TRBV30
TGTGCCTGGAGTGTACTCGTGGGGACCGGGGAGCTGTTTTTT
CAWSVLVGTGELFF
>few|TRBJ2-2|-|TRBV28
TGTGCCAGCAGTTTATGGACAGGAGGAAACACCGGGGAGCTGTTTTTT
CASSLWTGGNTGELFF
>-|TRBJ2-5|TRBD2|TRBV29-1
TGCAGCGTTGAAGACAGCGGGGGCAGGGCCCAGTACTTC
CSVEDSGGRAQYF
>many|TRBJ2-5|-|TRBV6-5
TGTGCCAGCAGTATCCCGGGCCCTGGGGCCCAGTACTTC
CASSIPGPGAQYF
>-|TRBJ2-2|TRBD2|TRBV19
TGTGCCAGTAGTCGAGCCGGGACTAGCTTGAACGGGGAGCTGTTTTTT
CASSRAGTSLNGELFF
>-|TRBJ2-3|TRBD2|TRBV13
TGTGCCAGCAGCCAAAAGGGACTAGGTGATACGCAGTATTTT
CASSQKGLGDTQYF
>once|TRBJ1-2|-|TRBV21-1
TGTGCCAGCACCTGGACAGGGAGGGGTGACTATGGCTACACCTTC
CASTWTGRGDYGYTF
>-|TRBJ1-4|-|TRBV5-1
TGCGCCAGCAGCTCCGCTTTGTCCCTCGGGGGTAATGAAAAACTGTTTTTT
CASSSALSLGGNEKLFF
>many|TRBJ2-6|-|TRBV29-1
TGCAGCGTTGCCGATAGGGGGTATAGGCTCTCTGGGGCCAACGTCCTGACTTTC
CSVADRGYRLSGANVLTF
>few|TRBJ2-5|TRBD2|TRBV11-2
TGTGCCAGCAGCTTAGGGGGGGGACGAGAGACCCAGTACTTC
CASSLGGGRETQYF
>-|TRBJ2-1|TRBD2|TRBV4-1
TGCGCCAGCAGCCAAGTGAGCGGGGCTACTAATGAGCAGTTCTTC
CASSQVSGATNEQFF
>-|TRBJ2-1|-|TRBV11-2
TGTGCCAGCAGCTTTTTTCGGGCCTTAAGGTACAATGAGCAGTTCTTC
CASSFFRALRYNEQFF
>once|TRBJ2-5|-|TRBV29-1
TGCAGCGTTGAGGTGTACCAAGAGACCCAGTACTTC
CSVEVYQETQYF
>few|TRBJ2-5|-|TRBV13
TGTGCCAGCAGCTTAGGCCCTCAAGAGACCCAGTACTTC
CASSLGPQETQYF
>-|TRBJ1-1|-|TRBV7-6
TGTGCCAGCAGCTTAGTTTCTGGGGTAGTGACTGAAGCTTTCTTT
CASSLVSGVVTEAFF
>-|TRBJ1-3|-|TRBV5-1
TGCGCCAGCAGCTCAGGTCTTCAGGGAGGAAACACCATATATTTT
CASSSGLQGGNTIYF
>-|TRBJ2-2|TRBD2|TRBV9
TGTGCCAGCAGGGGGACTAGCGGGAACACCGGGGAGCTGTTTTTT
CASRGTSGNTGELFF
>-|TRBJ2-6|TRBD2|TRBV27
TGTGCCAGTTCGCGTCTAGCGGGAGCTGGGGCCAACGTCCTGACTTTC
CASSRLAGAGANVLTF
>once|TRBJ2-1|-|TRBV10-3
TGTGCCATTAGGAGCTTTCCGGGAAACAATGAGCAGTTCTTC
CAIRSFPGNNEQFF
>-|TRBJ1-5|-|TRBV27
TGTGCCAGCAGTTTTGGGCAGGGTCCCCTACAGCCCCAGCATTTT
CASSFGQGPLQPQHF
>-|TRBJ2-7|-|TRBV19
TGTGCCAGTAGTTCTCGGCAGACCCTCTCCTACGAGCAGTACTTC
CASSSRQTLSYEQYF
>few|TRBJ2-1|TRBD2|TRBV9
TGTGCCAGCAGCGCTAGCGGGAGCTCCTACAATGAGCAGTTCTTC
CASSASGSSYNEQFF
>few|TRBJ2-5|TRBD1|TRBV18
TGTGCCAGCTCACCGAGGGGGCTCCAAGAGACCCAGTACTTC
CASSPRGLQETQYF
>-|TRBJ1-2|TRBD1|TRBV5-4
TGTGCCAGCAGCCCAGGGGGCAACTATGGCTACACCTTC
CASSPGGNYGYTF
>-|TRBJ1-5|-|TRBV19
TGTGCCAGTAGTATACAGAACAATCAGCCCCAGCATTTT
CASSIQNNQPQHF
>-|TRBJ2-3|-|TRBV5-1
TGCGCCAGCAGTGCAGCAAGCACAGATACGCAGTATTTT
CASSAASTDTQYF
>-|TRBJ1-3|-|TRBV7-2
TGTGCCAGCAGCTTAGGTGGGGGAGCAAACTCTGGAAACACCATATATTTT
CASSLGGGANSGNTIYF
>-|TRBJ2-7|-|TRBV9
TGTGCCAGCAGCGTAGGAGGGGCGAGGTCCTACGAGCAGTACTTC
CASSVGGARSYEQYF
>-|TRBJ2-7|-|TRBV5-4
TGTGCCAGCAGCTTGGCCGGGGGTGGGTACTACGAGCAGTACTTC
CASSLAGGGYYEQYF
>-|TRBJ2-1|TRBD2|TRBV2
TGTGCCAGCAGTAGACTAGCGGGGGCGGTCCATGAGCAGTTCTTC
CASSRLAGAVHEQFF
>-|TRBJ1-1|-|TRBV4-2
TGTGCCAGCAGCCATAACACCGACACTGAAGCTTTCTTT
CASSHNTDTEAFF
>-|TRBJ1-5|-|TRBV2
TGTGCCAGCAGTGAAACCTATAGCAATCAGCCCCAGCATTTT
CASSETYSNQPQHF
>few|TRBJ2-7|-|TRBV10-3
TGTGCCATCAGTGAGTCGGGCAGGGGTTTCGAGCAGTACTTC
CAISESGRGFEQYF
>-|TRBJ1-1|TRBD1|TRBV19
TGTGCCAGTAGTACCCTCCAGGGACAGATGAACACTGAAGCTTTCTTT
CASSTLQGQMNTEAFF
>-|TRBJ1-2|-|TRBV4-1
TGCGCCAGCAGCCAAGATGTAGGGTGGCTCGGCTCTGGCTACACCTTC
CASSQDVGWLGSGYTF
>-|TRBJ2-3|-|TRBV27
TGTGCCAGCAGTTTGTGGGGGCTAGAAAGAGATACGCAGTATTTT
CASSLWGLERDTQYF
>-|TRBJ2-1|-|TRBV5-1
TGCGCCAGCAGCCTAAACAATGAGCAGTTCTTC
CASSLNNEQFF
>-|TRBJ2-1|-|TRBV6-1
TGTGCCAGCAGTTTGGAGGTGGTGGTCAATGAGCAGTTCTTC
CASSLEVVVNEQFF
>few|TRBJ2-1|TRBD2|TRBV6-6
TGTGCCAGCAGACTAGGCGGGAGACTTTACAATGAGCAGTTCTTC
CASRLGGRLYNEQFF